The 30 T cell receptor beta chains below were found in one sample sequenced in a study of T-cell memory formation after mild COVID-19. TCRdb fed the 5' RACE reads into MiXCR, producing one record per CDR3 protein. This table holds roughly 320,000 distinct CDR3 sequences, around 30% found once. The material sequenced was PBMCs or a T cell subset sorted from them (not recorded which). The receptors originated from an adult woman who had mild COVID-19 (a few samples of this study predate the infection). Cell type and time point are not known.

The V and J genes are TRBV11-2 and TRBJ2-4; tentatively, D is TRBD2 (5 bases). Germline V CDR1 and CDR2: SGHAT, FQNNGV. The length of the CDR3 is 15 residues. V was clipped by 5 bases and J by 9 bases, with 20 bases between them. The CDR3 protein is CASSPRTAGLVIQYF. DNA for the CDR3: TGTGCCAGCAGCCCCCGGACCGCGGGTTTAGTCATTCAGTACTTC.

V usage is TRBV20-1 and J usage is TRBJ2-3; D is unresolved. The germline V and J ends were trimmed by 0 bases and 2 bases, with 9 bases remaining between them. CDR3 size: 14 residues. Per germline, CDR1 DFQATT and CDR2 SNEGSKA (reference sequence). This chain's CDR3 is CSAREGYHTDTQYF. The CDR3 DNA is TGCAGTGCTAGAGAAGGTTATCACACAGATACGCAGTATTTT.

The chain links TRBV27 to TRBJ1-4, with 9 bases that match TRBD1. CDR3 length: 14 residues. With 6 bases clipped from V and 6 bases from J, the junction kept 5 bases outside the gene matches. Germline values: CDR1 MNHEY, CDR2 SMNVEV (reference sequence). The DNA of the CDR3 is TGTGCCAGCAGACGACAGGGGGAACATGAAAAACTGTTTTTT. Its translation is CASRRQGEHEKLFF.

The genes are TRBV20-1 and TRBJ2-1, with 7 bases that match TRBD1. CDR1 and CDR2 (germline): DFQATT, SNEGSKA (reference sequence). The CDR3 consists of 15 residues. The V segment lost 8 bases and the J segment 4 bases; nucleotides outside the gene matches: 14. The DNA for the CDR3 is TGCAGTCCCAGCCCCACAGGGGACATATACAATGAGCAGTTCTTC. This sequence encodes CSPSPTGDIYNEQFF.

The genes are TRBV11-2 and TRBJ2-3; a possible D gene is TRBD2 (5 bases). The CDR3 has 15 amino acids. Per the germline V gene, CDR1 is SGHAT and CDR2 is FQNNGV. Trimming cost V 1 base and J 6 bases, with 14 bases left between them. As DNA, the CDR3 is TGTGCCAGCAGCTTAGTATCCGGGAATTCGGATACGCAGTATTTT. It translates to CASSLVSGNSDTQYF. Combining the CDR3 with reference TRBV11-2 and TRBJ2-3 gives the whole variable domain EAGVAQSPRYKIIEKRQSVAFWCNPISGHATLYWYQQILGQGPKLLIQFQNNGVVDDSQLPKDRFSAERLKGVDSTLKIQPAKLEDSAVYLCASSLVSGNSDTQYFGPGTRLTVL.

The chain has TRBV6-1 and TRBJ2-7, with D unresolved. Germline V gene lookup returns CDR1 MNHNS and CDR2 SASEGT. This CDR3 spans 15 amino acids. The V and J ends lost 1 base and 4 bases respectively, with 14 bases between them. The CDR3 loop reads CASSEVLGSAYEQYF. The CDR3, as DNA: TGTGCCAGCAGTGAAGTTTTGGGGTCCGCATACGAGCAGTACTTC.

A few counts support this clonotype. The chain is built from TRBV7-9 and TRBJ2-1; D gene uncertain. Trimming stripped 9 bases from V and 8 bases from J, with 14 bases between. The CDR3 spans 12 residues. CDR1 and CDR2 from the germline V gene are SEHNR and FQNEAQ (reference sequence). The CDR3 sequence: CASGVRADEQFF. CDR3 sequence (DNA): TGTGCCAGTGGGGTAAGGGCAGATGAGCAGTTCTTC.

The gene calls are TRBV5-4 and TRBJ2-1; 12 bases are shared with TRBD1. The ends lost 6 bases at V and 12 bases at J; junction bases unmatched: 10. This CDR3 comprises 14 residues. The germline CDR1 and CDR2 sequences are SGHNT and YYREEE (reference sequence). Here the CDR3 DNA reads TGTGCCAGCACCCCGGGACAGGGGGCCGGAGGGCAGTTCTTC. Its protein is CASTPGQGAGGQFF.

Only a few counts were recorded for this clonotype. The chain is built from TRBV7-9 and TRBJ2-7; a weak D match, TRBD1 (6 bases). The CDR3 loop spans 15 amino acids. Trimming removed 1 base from V and 4 bases from J, with 14 bases in between. Germline values: CDR1 SEHNR, CDR2 FQNEAQ (reference sequence). CDR3 sequence (DNA): TGTGCCAGCAGCTTAGTCAGCGGCAGGGGTTACGAGCAGTACTTC. This gives the protein CASSLVSGRGYEQYF.

The sample holds a few counts of this clonotype. This chain uses TRBV4-2 with TRBJ2-7; 9 nucleotides align to TRBD2. J lost 2 bases, V lost 0 bases, and 14 bases had no gene match. Looked up from germline, CDR1 is LGHNA and CDR2 is YNFKEQ. The CDR3 sequence is 19 residues long. CDR3 residues: CASSQDVSLWTSAAYEQYF. As DNA, the CDR3 is TGTGCCAGCAGCCAAGATGTCTCCTTGTGGACTAGCGCCGCCTACGAGCAGTACTTC.

V is TRBV29-1 and J is TRBJ2-3; the match to TRBD1 covers 7 bases. J lost 5 bases, V lost 6 bases, and 11 bases had no gene match. The CDR3 loop spans 14 amino acids. CDR1 is SQVTM and CDR2 is ANQGSEA in the germline V gene. CDR3 nucleotides: TGCAGCGTCCAGGGACAGCCAGATGGAGATACGCAGTATTTT. Its translation is CSVQGQPDGDTQYF.

The V and J genes are TRBV30 and TRBJ1-6; D possibly corresponds to TRBD1 (6 bases). CDR1 GTSNPN and CDR2 SVGIG come from the germline V gene (reference sequence). The CDR3 is made up of 14 amino acids. V lost 1 base, J lost 3 bases, and 7 bases lay in between. CDR3 loop: CAWSAGDYNSPLHF. Written as DNA, the CDR3 is TGTGCCTGGAGTGCAGGGGACTATAATTCACCCCTCCACTTT.

V gene TRBV9 combines with J gene TRBJ1-6; TRBD1 agrees at 10 bases. The CDR3 loop spans 13 amino acids. J was trimmed by 14 bases and V by 2 bases; bases with no gene match: 4. Germline values: CDR1 SGDLS, CDR2 YYNGEE. This CDR3 reads CASSVDRGDALHF. DNA of the CDR3: TGTGCCAGCAGCGTGGACAGGGGGGACGCCCTCCACTTT. Supplemented by reference TRBV9 and TRBJ1-6, the full variable domain reads DSGVTQTPKHLITATGQRVTLRCSPRSGDLSVYWYQQSLDQGLQFLIQYYNGEERAKGNILERFSAQQFPDLHSELNLSSLELGDSALYFCASSVDRGDALHFGNGTRLTVT.

The chain recombines TRBV6-5 with TRBJ2-5, with TRBD1 matching 11 bases. This CDR3 spans 13 amino acids. Germline loops: CDR1 MNHEY, CDR2 SVGAGI. With 6 bases clipped from V and 7 bases from J, the junction kept 4 bases outside the gene matches. The CDR3 nucleotides read TGTGCCAGCAGCCCCGGGACAGGGGGGACCCAGTACTTC. This translates into CASSPGTGGTQYF.

The CDR3 protein is CASSAGTARLLAGARWTDTQYF. The CDR3 DNA follows: TGTGCCAGCAGTGCCGGGACAGCTCGCTTACTAGCGGGAGCTCGGTGGACAGATACGCAGTATTTT. V gene TRBV27 combines with J gene TRBJ2-3; 11 bases are shared with TRBD2. Germline CDR1 is MNHEY and CDR2 is SMNVEV (reference sequence). V gave up 5 bases and J gave up 3 bases; unmatched junction bases: 25. The CDR3 consists of 22 residues.

The sample holds a few counts of this clonotype. J is TRBJ2-5 and V is TRBV20-1; 13 nucleotides agree with TRBD2. V was clipped by 5 bases and J by 2 bases; unmatched bases: 5. CDR3 length: 15 residues. Germline V gene sequence: CDR1 DFQATT, CDR2 SNEGSKA (reference sequence). The CDR3 DNA follows: TGCAGTGCTGCCGGGACTAGCGGGGATCAAGAGACCCAGTACTTC. Amino acid sequence: CSAAGTSGDQETQYF.

The chain combines TRBV4-2 with TRBJ2-2, with a possible D match to TRBD1 (5 bases). CDR1 LGHNA and CDR2 YNFKEQ come from the germline V gene. With 5 bases removed from V and 1 base from J, the gap between germline ends came to 11 bases. The CDR3 runs 15 residues. The CDR3 nucleotides read TGTGCCAGCAGCGGCCCAGGGATGAACACCGGGGAGCTGTTTTTT. Translating it yields CASSGPGMNTGELFF.

Only one count was recorded for this clonotype. The J gene is TRBJ1-1, the V gene TRBV18; D is unresolved. The ends were cut back, 4 bases at V and 1 base at J, with 10 bases in the middle. The germline gives CDR1 KGHSH, CDR2 LQKENI. The length of the CDR3 is 14 residues. In DNA, the CDR3 is TGTGCCAGCTCACTGTTGGGAGAGAACACTGAAGCTTTCTTT. Protein product: CASSLLGENTEAFF.

The chain links TRBV6-2 or TRBV6-3 to TRBJ2-7, with TRBD2 matching 10 bases. Losses at the gene ends were 2 bases for V and 3 bases for J; bases not matched to a gene: 7. Per germline, CDR1 MNHEY and CDR2 SVGEGT. CDR3 length: 16 residues. This CDR3 is CASSYALAGAIYEQYF. For the CDR3, the DNA is TGTGCCAGCAGTTACGCCCTAGCGGGAGCCATCTACGAGCAGTACTTC.

V usage is TRBV6-4 and J usage is TRBJ2-2, with D possibly being TRBD2 (6 bases). CDR1 and CDR2 (germline): MRHNA, SNTAGT. CDR3 length: 14 residues. Between the trimmed V and J ends, which lost 6 bases and 7 bases, there was a span of 15 bases. This chain's CDR3 is CASSERGTGGELFF. In nucleotides, the CDR3 is TGTGCCAGCAGCGAACGGGGGACTGGCGGGGAGCTGTTTTTT.

The chain joins TRBV5-1 to TRBJ1-1; D remains ambiguous. This CDR3 has 14 residues. V was cut by 1 base and J by 2 bases, with 9 bases left in between. CDR1 is SGHRS, CDR2 YFSETQ, per germline. Here the CDR3 reads CASSLIHGNTEAFF. The DNA for the CDR3 is TGCGCCAGCAGCTTGATTCACGGCAACACTGAAGCTTTCTTT.

This clonotype was counted a few times. V usage is TRBV5-1 and J usage is TRBJ2-6; tentatively, D is TRBD1 (6 bases). Looked up from germline, CDR1 is SGHRS and CDR2 is YFSETQ. The CDR3 totals 15 residues. Trimming cost V 5 bases and J 0 bases, with 9 bases left between them. CDR3 coding DNA: TGCGCCAGCAGGTCACAGGGCTCTGGGGCCAACGTCCTGACTTTC. As protein: CASRSQGSGANVLTF.

J is TRBJ2-5 and V is TRBV2; the match to TRBD2 covers 7 bases. Trimming cost V 6 bases and J 7 bases; bases outside gene matches: 14. CDR1 is SNHLY, CDR2 FYNNEI, per germline. This CDR3 spans 15 amino acids. CDR3 sequence: CASSGAGAGKATQYF. DNA for the CDR3: TGTGCCAGCAGCGGGGCAGGAGCGGGGAAGGCGACCCAGTACTTC. The variable domain in full, completed from reference TRBV2 and TRBJ2-5, reads EPEVTQTPSHQVTQMGQEVILRCVPISNHLYFYWYRQILGQKVEFLVSFYNNEISEKSEIFDDQFSVERPDGSNFTLKIRSTKLEDSAMYFCASSGAGAGKATQYFGPGTRLLVL.

V is TRBV5-1 and J is TRBJ1-2; 7 positions agree with TRBD1. CDR1 SGHRS and CDR2 YFSETQ come from the germline V gene. J gave up 2 bases and V 3 bases, and 10 bases lay outside the gene matches. The CDR3 loop spans 16 amino acids. CDR3 bases: TGCGCCAGCAGCTACAATCCGGGACAGCTCAACTATGGCTACACCTTC. This gives the protein CASSYNPGQLNYGYTF.

CDR3 DNA: TGTGCCAGCAGTTTCGTCAGGTATGAGCAGTTCTTC. Translating gives CASSFVRYEQFF. The V gene is TRBV12-3 or TRBV12-4, the J gene TRBJ2-1; D not resolved. V was shortened by 3 bases and J by 8 bases, with 8 bases between the two germline ends. The CDR3 spans 12 residues.

The chain combines TRBV4-2 with TRBJ2-2, with D possibly being TRBD2 (5 bases). CDR3 size: 15 residues. Germline CDR1 is LGHNA and CDR2 is YNFKEQ. The V and J ends lost 0 bases and 5 bases respectively, with 10 bases between them. The CDR3 coding sequence is TGTGCCAGCAGCCAAGATTTGGGAGTTACCGGGGAGCTGTTTTTT. This gives the protein CASSQDLGVTGELFF.

The table lists this clonotype with a few counts. The chain recombines TRBV23-1 with TRBJ2-2; unclear D gene. TRBV23-1 has ORF status, its function being uncertain. The CDR3 covers 16 residues. V shed 2 bases and J shed 5 bases, with 15 bases lying between them. In nucleotides, the CDR3 is TGCGCCAGCAGTCAAAGCAAAGATATTCTGACCGGGGAGCTGTTTTTT. This translates into CASSQSKDILTGELFF.

This chain uses TRBV29-1 with TRBJ2-7; the D gene is possibly TRBD2 (7 bases). CDR3 length equals 13 residues. V was shortened by 6 bases and J by 6 bases, with 18 bases between the two germline ends. Germline loops: CDR1 SQVTM, CDR2 ANQGSEA. The CDR3 bases are TGCAGCGTCCGGAGGGGGGGATCCCCCGAGCAGTACTTC. The encoded protein is CSVRRGGSPEQYF.

This clonotype was recorded a few times. The chain's CDR3 is CSVDTWGEYTEAFF. The CDR3 DNA sequence: TGCAGCGTTGATACTTGGGGGGAATACACTGAAGCTTTCTTT. The V gene is TRBV29-1, the J gene TRBJ1-1, with D tentatively TRBD1 (5 bases). Between the trimmed V and J ends, which lost 3 bases and 3 bases, there was a span of 14 bases. This CDR3 comprises 14 residues. In germline, CDR1 is SQVTM, CDR2 ANQGSEA.

This clonotype occurred a few times. The chain uses TRBV24-1 and TRBJ1-3, with unresolved D. V lost 2 bases and J lost 9, with 7 bases in between. CDR3 size: 12 residues. The V gene's germline CDR1 is KGHDR and CDR2 SFDVKD. CDR3 DNA: TGTGCCACCAGTGATTCCGCCGGCACCATATATTTT. It specifies CATSDSAGTIYF.